Below are 15 T cell receptor beta chains sequenced from a single sample in a study of T cells of healthy individuals. TCRdb used MiXCR to reprocess the 5' RACE reads, holding one entry per CDR3 protein. Of around 98,000 distinct CDR3 sequences listed, 15% to 20% are singletons. The receptors stem from a human donor in good health.

The chain couples TRBV20-1 to TRBJ1-5; the D gene is possibly TRBD1 (6 bases). Trimming took off 3 bases at V and 5 bases at J, with 8 bases between the two ends. This CDR3 is 12 amino acids long. Germline-derived CDR1 and CDR2 are DFQATT and SNEGSKA (reference sequence). CDR3 nucleotide sequence: TGCAGTGCTAGTTCAGGGGATCAGCCCCAGCATTTT. Its protein is CSASSGDQPQHF.

The CDR3 here is CASSLDRGPSYNSPLHF. The CDR3, as DNA: TGTGCCAGCAGTTTAGACAGGGGGCCTTCCTATAATTCACCCCTCCACTTT. The chain uses TRBV28 and TRBJ1-6; TRBD1 matches 10 bases. CDR1 is MDHEN and CDR2 is SYDVKM in the germline V gene. This CDR3 is 17 amino acids long. V lost 2 bases to trimming and J lost 1 base; unmatched junction nucleotides: 2. Combining the CDR3 with reference TRBV28 and TRBJ1-6 gives the whole variable domain DVKVTQSSRYLVKRTGEKVFLECVQDMDHENMFWYRQDPGLGLRLIYFSYDVKMKEKGDIPEGYSVSREKKERFSLILESASTNQTSMYLCASSLDRGPSYNSPLHFGNGTRLTVT.

The CDR3 here is CASRGVTEAFF. As DNA, the CDR3 is TGCGCCAGCAGGGGGGTCACTGAAGCTTTCTTT. J is TRBJ1-1 and V is TRBV5-1; tentatively, D is TRBD1 (5 bases). Germline V gives CDR1 SGHRS, CDR2 YFSETQ. The length of the CDR3 is 11 residues. Trimming shortened V by 5 bases and J by 4 bases, and 6 bases separated the two germline ends.

This clonotype was seen a few times. The chain links TRBV28 to TRBJ2-2, with 7 nucleotides matching TRBD1. Trimming cost V 6 bases and J 1 base; bases outside gene matches: 8. This CDR3 region has 16 residues. Germline assignment: CDR1 MDHEN and CDR2 SYDVKM. This chain's CDR3 is CASRLRQGRNTGELFF. The CDR3 DNA reads as TGTGCCAGCAGGCTAAGACAGGGTCGGAACACCGGGGAGCTGTTTTTT.

The chain is built from TRBV18 and TRBJ2-7; 10 bases are shared with TRBD1. The CDR3 is 13 amino acids. CDR1 is KGHSH and CDR2 is LQKENI in the germline V gene. After removal of 9 bases from V and 2 bases from J, the junction contained 4 bases not matched to a gene. The CDR3 region is CASGTGVPYEQYF. The CDR3 DNA is TGTGCCAGTGGGACAGGGGTCCCCTACGAGCAGTACTTC.

This clonotype was detected many times. The V and J genes are TRBV7-8 and TRBJ2-1, with 13 nucleotides matching TRBD2. V lost 5 bases and J lost 4; bases outside the gene matches: 2. This CDR3 has 15 amino acids. Germline lookup yields CDR1 SGHVS and CDR2 FQNEAQ. The CDR3 region is CASSQTSGGYNEQFF. The CDR3 DNA follows: TGTGCCAGCAGCCAGACTAGCGGGGGGTACAATGAGCAGTTCTTC.

This clonotype was seen a handful of times. The chain couples TRBV28 to TRBJ2-7; 7 nucleotides agree with TRBD2. Germline V gene lookup returns CDR1 MDHEN and CDR2 SYDVKM. J gave up 4 bases and V 5 bases, and 5 bases lay outside the gene matches. The CDR3 length is 13 residues. CDR3 nucleotide sequence: TGTGCCAGCAGTGGTCCGGGGGGATACGAGCAGTACTTC. Translation: CASSGPGGYEQYF.

The rearrangement uses TRBV11-2 and TRBJ2-1, with a tentative D call TRBD2 (5 bases). V lost 7 bases, J lost 10 bases, and 14 bases lay in between. CDR3 length: 12 residues. Germline V CDR1 and CDR2: SGHAT, FQNNGV. CDR3 DNA: TGTGCCAGCACCAACCGGGGTCGAGAGCAGTTCTTC. Residues: CASTNRGREQFF. The full variable domain, rest sourced from reference TRBV11-2 and TRBJ2-1, is EAGVAQSPRYKIIEKRQSVAFWCNPISGHATLYWYQQILGQGPKLLIQFQNNGVVDDSQLPKDRFSAERLKGVDSTLKIQPAKLEDSAVYLCASTNRGREQFFGPGTRLTVL.

This clonotype turned up a few times. The chain recombines TRBV6-2 or TRBV6-3 with TRBJ1-5, with no clear D. V dropped 7 bases and J dropped 2 bases, with 27 bases sitting between them. From germline, CDR1 is MNHEY and CDR2 SVGEGT. This CDR3 is 19 amino acids long. CDR3 residues: CASNGGGLSLEVGNQPQHF. The CDR3 DNA reads as TGTGCCAGCAACGGAGGAGGACTTTCGCTCGAGGTGGGCAATCAGCCCCAGCATTTT.

V is TRBV20-1 and J is TRBJ2-1; 14 nucleotides align to TRBD2. The germline V gene encodes CDR1 DFQATT and CDR2 SNEGSKA (reference sequence). The junction had 9 bases not matched to a gene; V was cut back by 5 bases and J by 9 bases. CDR3 length: 15 amino acids. DNA for the CDR3: TGCAGTGCTGTTTCCGGGACTAGCGGGAGAGGTGAGCAGTTCTTC. The encoded protein is CSAVSGTSGRGEQFF.

The genes are TRBV6-1 and TRBJ1-1, with D perhaps TRBD1 (6 bases). Per the germline V gene, CDR1 is MNHNS and CDR2 is SASEGT. This CDR3 is 13 amino acids long. The ends were cut back, 8 bases at V and 4 bases at J, with 14 bases in the middle. The CDR3 here is CASRTTGATEAFF. The CDR3 nucleotides read TGTGCCAGCCGGACGACGGGGGCCACTGAAGCTTTCTTT.

This clonotype was counted a few times. V and J are TRBV10-3 and TRBJ1-1; TRBD1 might be the D (5 bases). This CDR3 region has 15 residues. Germline-derived CDR1 and CDR2 are ENHRY and SYGVKD. Deletions cut 6 bases from V and 0 bases from J, with 14 bases between. The CDR3: CAIRRTGTVNTEAFF. CDR3 bases: TGTGCCATCAGGAGAACCGGGACCGTGAACACTGAAGCTTTCTTT.

V gene TRBV28 combines with J gene TRBJ1-6, with 9 bases that match TRBD1. Germline V gives CDR1 MDHEN, CDR2 SYDVKM. The V gene end was trimmed by 6 bases and the J gene end by 7 bases; junction bases not matched to a gene: 10. The CDR3 covers 16 residues. The CDR3 protein is CASRDPGQGTNSPLHF. CDR3 sequence (DNA): TGTGCCAGCAGAGATCCGGGACAGGGTACAAATTCACCCCTCCACTTT. Drawing the rest from reference TRBV28 and TRBJ1-6, the complete variable domain is DVKVTQSSRYLVKRTGEKVFLECVQDMDHENMFWYRQDPGLGLRLIYFSYDVKMKEKGDIPEGYSVSREKKERFSLILESASTNQTSMYLCASRDPGQGTNSPLHFGNGTRLTVT.

This clonotype showed up many times. The rearrangement links TRBV7-2 to TRBJ2-7, with D possibly being TRBD1 (6 bases). The CDR3 is made up of 14 amino acids. Trimming pared 3 bases from V and 0 bases from J, leaving 9 bases between. From germline, CDR1 is SGHTA and CDR2 FQGNSA. The CDR3 bases are TGTGCCAGCAGCTTCTCAGGGGACTCCTACGAGCAGTACTTC. Residues: CASSFSGDSYEQYF.

This clonotype was seen only a few times. The CDR3 sequence: CASNGGTSYNEQFF. The CDR3 coding sequence is TGTGCCAGCAATGGGGGAACCTCCTACAATGAGCAGTTCTTC. The J gene is TRBJ2-1, the V gene TRBV6-5; D may correspond to TRBD1 or TRBD2 (5 bases each). V lost 7 bases and J 0 bases, leaving 10 bases between the germline ends. The length of the CDR3 is 14 residues. CDR1 is MNHEY and CDR2 is SVGAGI in the germline V gene.